This T cell receptor (beta chain) derives from a study of T cell responses to AZD1222 COVID-19 vaccine. TCRdb's copy holds only in-frame clones and misses some; the assay was immunoSEQ multiplex PCR. The top ten hold about 6.5% of the sample, which has approximately 150,000 clones, around 91% seen once. For this clone: As yet, its antigen is unknown.

Germline CDR1 and CDR2: LGHDT and YNNKEL (reference sequence). The junction had 6 bases not matched to a gene; V was cut back by 1 base and J by 9 bases. This CDR3 contains 15 residues. Study-wide points: White British people made up most donors, females outnumbered males, and clonal diversity was possibly underestimated. Dominant at 160-218 and 743-854, vaccine-associated CD4 TCRs also spanned spike. Sampling that yielded the repertoires occurred only after the peak T cell response.

Some second doses came at about 4 weeks and others at about 12 weeks; these were pooled. The chain uses TRBV3-1 (or the pseudogene TRBV3-2) and TRBJ2-1; 10 positions match TRBD2. This sample comprised peripheral blood, obtained 28 days after the second AZD1222 dose. This sequence was found in an adult who received the AZD1222 COVID-19 vaccine. The CDR3 spells CASSQVSGGPSEQFF. The CDR3 DNA is TGTGCCAGCAGCCAAGTTAGCGGGGGGCCCAGTGAGCAGTTCTTC.